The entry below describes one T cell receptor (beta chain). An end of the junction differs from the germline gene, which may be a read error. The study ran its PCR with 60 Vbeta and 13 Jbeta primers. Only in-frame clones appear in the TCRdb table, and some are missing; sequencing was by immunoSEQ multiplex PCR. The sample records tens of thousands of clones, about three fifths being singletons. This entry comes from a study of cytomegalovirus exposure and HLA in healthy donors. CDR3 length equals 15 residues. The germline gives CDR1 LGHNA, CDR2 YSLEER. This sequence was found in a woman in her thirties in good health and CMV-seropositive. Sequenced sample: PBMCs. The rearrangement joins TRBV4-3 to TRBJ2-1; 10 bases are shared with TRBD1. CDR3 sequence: CASSQGQGAYNEQLF. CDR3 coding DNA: TGCGCCAGCAGCCAAGGACAGGGGGCCTACAATGAGCAGCTCTTC.